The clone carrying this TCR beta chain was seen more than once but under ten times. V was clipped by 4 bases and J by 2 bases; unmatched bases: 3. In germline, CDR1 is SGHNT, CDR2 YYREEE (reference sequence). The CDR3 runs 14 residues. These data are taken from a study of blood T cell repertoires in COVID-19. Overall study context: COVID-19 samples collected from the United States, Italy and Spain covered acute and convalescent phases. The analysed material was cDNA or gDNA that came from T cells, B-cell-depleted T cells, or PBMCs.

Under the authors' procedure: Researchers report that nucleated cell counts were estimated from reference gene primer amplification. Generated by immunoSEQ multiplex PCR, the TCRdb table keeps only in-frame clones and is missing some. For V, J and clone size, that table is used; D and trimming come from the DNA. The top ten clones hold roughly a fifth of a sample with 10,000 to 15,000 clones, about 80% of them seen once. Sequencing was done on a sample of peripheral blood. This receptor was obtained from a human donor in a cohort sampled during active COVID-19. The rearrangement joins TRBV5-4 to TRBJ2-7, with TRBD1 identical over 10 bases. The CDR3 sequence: CASSPTGGAYEQYF. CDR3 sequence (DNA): TGTGCCAGCAGCCCGACAGGGGGCGCCTACGAGCAGTACTTC.